This T cell receptor (beta chain) was identified in a study of blood T cell repertoires in COVID-19. Repertoires were generated with immunoSEQ multiplex PCR, while TCRdb's copy carries only in-frame clones and drops some. The sample yields about 300,000 clones, approximately 86% seen once. Germline values: CDR1 KGHSH, CDR2 LQKENI. With 2 bases clipped from V and 0 bases from J, the junction kept 9 bases outside the gene matches. This CDR3 is built from 18 residues. V usage is TRBV18 and J usage is TRBJ1-5, with 8 bases identical to TRBD1. The clonotype was recovered from a man in his sixties or seventies with acute or convalescent COVID-19. The specimen was peripheral blood. The CDR3, as DNA: TGTGCCAGCTCACCAGCGCGGGGAACAGGGGGTAGCAATCAGCCCCAGCATTTT. Protein product: CASSPARGTGGSNQPQHF.